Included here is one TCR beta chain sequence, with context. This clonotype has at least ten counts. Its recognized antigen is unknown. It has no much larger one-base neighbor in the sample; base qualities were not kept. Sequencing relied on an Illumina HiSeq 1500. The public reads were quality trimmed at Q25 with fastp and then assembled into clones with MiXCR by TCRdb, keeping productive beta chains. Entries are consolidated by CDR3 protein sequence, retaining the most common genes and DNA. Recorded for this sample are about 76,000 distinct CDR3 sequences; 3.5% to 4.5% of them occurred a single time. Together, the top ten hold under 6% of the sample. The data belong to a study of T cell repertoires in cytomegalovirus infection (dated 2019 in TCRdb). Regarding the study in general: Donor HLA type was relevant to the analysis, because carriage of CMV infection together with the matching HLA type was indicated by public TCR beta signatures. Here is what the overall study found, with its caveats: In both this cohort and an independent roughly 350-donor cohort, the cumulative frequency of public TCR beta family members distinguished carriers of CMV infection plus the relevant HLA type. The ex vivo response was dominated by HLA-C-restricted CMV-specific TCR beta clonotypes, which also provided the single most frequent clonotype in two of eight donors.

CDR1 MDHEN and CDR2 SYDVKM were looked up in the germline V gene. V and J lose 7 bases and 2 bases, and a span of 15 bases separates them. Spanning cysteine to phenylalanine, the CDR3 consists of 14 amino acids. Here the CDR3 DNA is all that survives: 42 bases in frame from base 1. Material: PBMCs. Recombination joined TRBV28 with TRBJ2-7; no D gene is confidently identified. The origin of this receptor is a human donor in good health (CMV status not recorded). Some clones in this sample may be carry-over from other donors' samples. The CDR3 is CASTLTEATYEQYF. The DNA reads TGTGCCAGCACCCTCACTGAGGCGACCTACGAGCAGTACTTC.